This TCR beta chain was profiled in a study of radiation and T cells in renal cell carcinoma. Study-wide findings and caveats: From baseline, blood top tumor clonotypes peaked at 2 weeks post-radiation.

The repertoire was sequenced with immunoSEQ multiplex PCR; TCRdb's copy has only in-frame clones and lacks some. The table shows about 26,000 clones, with roughly 80% occurring only once. The time point here: blood 2 weeks post-SBRT. The treatment was: 15 Gy SBRT to primary tumor, nephrectomy 4 weeks later. Blood was sampled at baseline, 2 weeks and 4 weeks after SBRT. V dropped 6 bases and J dropped 1 base, with 15 bases sitting between them. This CDR3 region has 15 residues. Germline lookup yields CDR1 LNHDA and CDR2 SQIVND (reference sequence). Remarks on this clone: Antigen specificity is unknown.

The chain links TRBV19 to TRBJ1-1; the D gene is possibly TRBD1 (6 bases). The sample in question was blood, obtained from a patient whose treatment included radiotherapy and nephrectomy. This receptor was obtained from a man aged 55 to 70 with renal cell carcinoma. CDR3 sequence: CASRTGRGANTEAFF. CDR3 DNA sequence: TGTGCCAGTAGGACGGGCAGGGGTGCGAACACTGAAGCTTTCTTT.